A single sample gave rise to the 2 T cell receptor beta chains below, sequenced in a study of shared clonotypes between healthy human individuals. Assay: immunoSEQ multiplex PCR; the TCRdb copy retains only in-frame clones and omits some. The sample includes about 480,000 clones, approximately 79% of them seen just once. The sequenced sample was PBMCs. The receptors derive from a woman between 40 and 50 years old in good health. Some clones in this sample may be carry-over from other donors' samples.

This clone was seen only once. The V and J genes are TRBV7-2 and TRBJ1-4; D not resolved. V gave up 2 bases and J gave up 5 bases, with 18 bases separating them. CDR3 length: 17 residues. Germline V gives CDR1 SGHTA, CDR2 FQGNSA. The CDR3 loop is CASSLTGNTLDNEKLFF. The CDR3 DNA sequence: TGTGCCAGCAGCTTAACCGGTAACACTCTCGACAATGAAAAACTGTTTTTT.

This clone was found once. The genes are TRBV29-1 and TRBJ2-3; the D is unclear. The V gene lost 6 bases and the J gene lost 0 bases, with 7 bases spanning the gap. Germline lookup yields CDR1 SQVTM and CDR2 ANQGSEA. The CDR3 is 12 amino acids. The DNA of the CDR3 is TGCAGCGTAGAGACTAGCACAGATACGCAGTATTTT. Encoded protein: CSVETSTDTQYF.